This T cell receptor (beta chain) was captured in a study of CD4 T cells in relation to SARS-CoV-2 and coronaviruses. Study-wide background: TCR beta CDR3s were sequenced after roughly ten-day antigen culture of PBMCs. The negative reference was HIV-1 Nef peptide pool or peptide-free culture. The study's findings and limits: In around 63% of donors, memory CD4+ clonotypes crossrecognized SARS-CoV-2 and at least one common cold coronavirus spike.

Details on this clone: What it binds is not known.

J was trimmed by 4 bases and V by 4 bases; bases with no gene match: 5. This CDR3 is 15 amino acids long. Germline lookup yields CDR1 SGHDN and CDR2 FVKESK. The unexposed donors gave CD4+ T cells in about 2010-2019, prior to COVID-19. After about 10 days of culture, CD4+ T cells were isolated. Unexposed-donor CD4+ T cells were probed with SARS-CoV-2 S/N and four cold-coronavirus spikes, cells permitting. Repertoires were generated with immunoSEQ multiplex PCR, while TCRdb's copy carries only in-frame clones and drops some. The sample holds 15,000 to 20,000 clones; about three quarters are singletons and the top ten take about 32%.

Sample: CD4+ T cells from PBMCs, cultured in vitro. The sequence was obtained from a human donor in good health. V usage is TRBV14 and J usage is TRBJ2-1; 9 bases fit TRBD2. The CDR3 here is CASSPTSGYYNEQFF. CDR3 sequence (DNA): TGTGCCAGCAGCCCAACTAGCGGGTATTACAATGAGCAGTTCTTC.